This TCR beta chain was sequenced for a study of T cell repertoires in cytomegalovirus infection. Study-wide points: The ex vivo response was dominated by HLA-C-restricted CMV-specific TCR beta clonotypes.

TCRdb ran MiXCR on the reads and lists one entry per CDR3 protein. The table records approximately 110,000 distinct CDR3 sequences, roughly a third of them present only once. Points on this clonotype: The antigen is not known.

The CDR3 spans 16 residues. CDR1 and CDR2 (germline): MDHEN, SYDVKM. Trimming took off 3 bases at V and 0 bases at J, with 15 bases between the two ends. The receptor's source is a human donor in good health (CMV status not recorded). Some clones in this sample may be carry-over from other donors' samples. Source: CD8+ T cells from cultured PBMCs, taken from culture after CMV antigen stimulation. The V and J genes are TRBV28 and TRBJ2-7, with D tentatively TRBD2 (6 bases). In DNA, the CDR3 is TGTGCCAGCAGTTTTGTCTCGGGGGATAGCTCCTACGAGCAGTACTTC. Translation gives CASSFVSGDSSYEQYF.